The 16 T cell receptor beta chains listed next were all sequenced from one sample in a study of Graves' ophthalmopathy and Graves' hyperthyroidism. Amplification of the TCR beta CDR3 regions used RNA transcripts (as template). The library came from an HTBI-primed first-round RT-PCR and a second-round multiplex PCR. TCRdb fed the multiplex PCR reads into MiXCR, producing one record per CDR3 protein. Altogether about 600,000 distinct CDR3 sequences are present, approximately 37% being singletons, with the ten largest covering roughly 4.5%. The sequencing sample was made of peripheral blood or thyroid tissue (not recorded which). These receptors came from an adult man with Graves' hyperthyroidism.

This clonotype was seen a handful of times. This may be a read error, as it is one base from a much larger clone. This chain connects TRBV20-1 to TRBJ2-5, with 9 bases fitting TRBD2. Trimming at V came to 0 bases and at J to 5 bases, leaving 10 bases not matched to a gene. The CDR3 is 16 residues long. Germline V gene data show CDR1 as DFQATT and CDR2 as SNEGSKA (reference sequence). The CDR3 protein is CSARDGGGVPYETQYF. The CDR3 DNA is TGCAGTGCTAGAGATGGCGGGGGGGTCCCGTATGAGACCCAGTACTTC.

This clonotype was detected many times. The chain employs TRBV7-9 and TRBJ2-7; TRBD1 matches 10 bases. The trim removed 5 bases at V and 2 bases at J, leaving 9 bases unmatched. The CDR3 has 16 residues. Germline V gene lookup returns CDR1 SEHNR and CDR2 FQNEAQ (reference sequence). CDR3 DNA: TGTGCCAGCAGCCCTGGGGACAGGGGTAGGACCTACGAGCAGTACTTC. It translates to CASSPGDRGRTYEQYF.

This clonotype showed up many times. The chain is built from TRBV7-6 and TRBJ1-3, with D hard to call. Trimming removed 1 base at V and 0 bases at J, with 10 bases between. Germline V gives CDR1 SGHVS, CDR2 FNYEAQ. The CDR3 totals 16 residues. The CDR3 nucleotides read TGTGCCAGCAGCTTAGAGAGGGCTCACTCTGGAAACACCATATATTTT. Translating it yields CASSLERAHSGNTIYF.

This clonotype was recorded many times. The chain recombines TRBV7-8 with TRBJ2-7; D remains ambiguous. The V end lost 5 bases, the J end lost 7 bases, and 15 bases lay between the germline ends. CDR3 size: 13 residues. Germline-derived CDR1 and CDR2 are SGHVS and FQNEAQ. DNA for the CDR3: TGTGCCAGCAGCCTCCCACTAACTGGGGAGCAGTACTTC. Residues: CASSLPLTGEQYF.

The DNA for the CDR3 is TGTGCCAGCTCCCGACTAGCGGACACCGGGGAGCTGTTTTTT. Its protein product is CASSRLADTGELFF. The chain has TRBV7-9 and TRBJ2-2; the match to TRBD2 covers 9 bases. Germline loops: CDR1 SEHNR, CDR2 FQNEAQ (reference sequence). The V and J ends lost 8 bases and 3 bases, in that order; junction bases with no gene match: 4. The CDR3 extends over 14 amino acids.

This clonotype was counted many times. CDR3 bases: TGTGCCAGCCTTTACCCTGGGGCCAACGTCCTGACTTTC. Its protein product is CASLYPGANVLTF. This sequence joins TRBV6-5 and TRBJ2-6; D uncertain. Trimming removed 8 bases from V and 2 bases from J, with 7 bases in between. This CDR3 is built from 13 residues. The V gene's germline CDR1 is MNHEY and CDR2 SVGAGI.

This clonotype was observed a few times. The J gene is TRBJ2-5, the V gene TRBV6-5; no clear D. Germline lookup yields CDR1 MNHEY and CDR2 SVGAGI. CDR3 length equals 11 residues. Trimming took off 2 bases at V and 7 bases at J, with 5 bases between the two ends. CDR3 DNA sequence: TGTGCCAGCAGTTACGGTGGGACCCAGTACTTC. The encoded protein is CASSYGGTQYF.

This clonotype was detected ten times or more. V and J are TRBV12-3 or TRBV12-4 and TRBJ1-6; D remains ambiguous. The V end lost 2 bases, the J end lost 4 bases, and 12 bases lay between the germline ends. This CDR3 spans 16 amino acids. CDR3 region: CASSLQGSLYNSPLHF. For the CDR3, the DNA is TGTGCCAGCAGTTTACAAGGGTCTCTTTATAATTCACCCCTCCACTTT.

The rearrangement uses TRBV7-2 and TRBJ2-7; tentative D call: TRBD1 (8 bases). Germline values: CDR1 SGHTA, CDR2 FQGNSA. The CDR3 covers 15 residues. V gave up 5 bases and J gave up 6 bases, with 20 bases separating them. DNA for the CDR3: TGTGCCAGCAGCCCGGACAGGGAGGGCATAGGCGAGCAGTACTTC. Translation: CASSPDREGIGEQYF.

This clonotype was detected many times. This sequence joins TRBV2 and TRBJ2-7; D might be TRBD1 (6 bases). In germline, CDR1 is SNHLY, CDR2 FYNNEI. The CDR3 loop spans 14 amino acids. Trimming cost V 5 bases and J 3 bases, with 14 bases left between them. DNA of the CDR3: TGTGCCAGCAGTCCGACAGGAGGAGTCTACGAGCAGTACTTC. Protein sequence: CASSPTGGVYEQYF.

V usage is TRBV12-3 or TRBV12-4 and J usage is TRBJ1-2, with D perhaps TRBD1 (6 bases). Trimming cost V 5 bases and J 8 bases, with 18 bases left between them. The CDR3 has 14 amino acids. CDR3: CASSERGVFGGYTF. The DNA of the CDR3 is TGTGCCAGCAGTGAGAGGGGGGTTTTTGGCGGCTACACCTTC.

Ten or more counts support this clonotype. The V call is TRBV4-2, the J call TRBJ2-7; TRBD2 matches 11 bases. V was clipped by 1 base and J by 5 bases; unmatched bases: 10. The CDR3 is 17 residues long. Germline V CDR1 and CDR2: LGHNA, YNFKEQ. The CDR3 coding sequence is TGTGCCAGCAGCCAAGCCCTGGGAACTAGCGGGAGCGACGAGCAGTACTTC. Protein sequence: CASSQALGTSGSDEQYF.

This clonotype was observed at least ten times. V gene TRBV29-1 combines with J gene TRBJ1-4; TRBD1 aligns across 11 bases. CDR1 is SQVTM, CDR2 ANQGSEA, per germline. V lost 7 bases, J lost 6 bases, and 7 bases stayed unmatched. There are 14 residues in the CDR3. Here the CDR3 reads CSAAGTGGDEKLFF. The CDR3 DNA reads TGCAGCGCAGCAGGGACAGGGGGGGATGAAAAACTGTTTTTT.

This clonotype has ten or more counts. CDR3 nucleotides: TGTGCCATCAGTGAGGACAGGGGGGAAGGCTACACCTTC. This codes for CAISEDRGEGYTF. V gene TRBV10-3 combines with J gene TRBJ1-2; the match to TRBD1 covers 9 bases. Trimming removed 2 bases from V and 8 bases from J; junction bases left unmatched: 3. The CDR3 sequence is 13 residues long. Germline V gene data show CDR1 as ENHRY and CDR2 as SYGVKD.

As concerns this clonotype: The final CDR3 position lacks the conserved phenylalanine or tryptophan, pointing to a likely read error. The rearrangement uses TRBV2 and TRBJ1-1; D is unresolved. V was cut by 4 bases and J by 6 bases, with 9 bases left in between. Germline-derived CDR1 and CDR2 are SNHLY and FYNNEI. The CDR3 totals 12 residues. The CDR3 region is CASSGLWSEAFL. The CDR3 nucleotides are TGTGCCAGCAGTGGTCTGTGGTCTGAAGCTTTCTTA.

This clonotype was counted at least ten times. CDR3 in amino acids: CASSILPTGAIAYEQYF. CDR3 DNA sequence: TGTGCCAGTAGTATCCTCCCGACCGGAGCCATTGCCTACGAGCAGTACTTC. This chain connects TRBV19 to TRBJ2-7; D not certain. Germline values: CDR1 LNHDA, CDR2 SQIVND (reference sequence). V lost 3 bases and J 2 bases, leaving 20 bases between the germline ends. The CDR3 runs to 17 residues.